The T cell receptor beta chain described here comes from a study of chemoradiotherapy in HPV16-positive cancers (dated by TCRdb to about 2022). Background for the entire study: Functional T-cell assays on cells from a couple of HPV16-positive patients defined candidate HPV-specific T-cell clones and common TCR motifs. The study asked whether T-cell immunity to the HPV oncoproteins E6 and E7 changes during chemoradiotherapy and whether this immunity affects survival. The candidate HPV-specific TCRs and motifs were then tracked in TCR repertoires from more than 85 patients with HPV-related cancers.

Library construction relied on the immunoSEQ multiplex PCR assay. TCRdb retrieved this table from immuneACCESS and kept in-frame rearrangements only. Not all clones are present; in checked studies, unresolved V genes account for under half, and no reason is known for the remainder. This sample gives tens of thousands of clones in total; about 89% of them show up just once. The ten biggest clones cover approximately 2.5% of the sample. Taken from cysteine to phenylalanine, the CDR3 has 15 residues. The kept DNA is CDR3 alone, 45 bases in frame from the first base. The germline V gene encodes CDR1 SGDLS and CDR2 YYNGEE. From V the trimming removes 4 bases and from J it removes 3 bases, while the gene matches leave 7 bases of the junction unaccounted for. Repertoires were sampled repeatedly over the course of chemoradiotherapy, so clonal expansion could be followed in the tumor microenvironment. Concerning this clone itself: What this receptor recognizes is not known. It has no much larger one-base neighbor in the sample; base qualities were not kept.

What the work shows at the level of the full study, not this receptor alone: Expansion of candidate HPV-specific clones and E7-related TCR motifs was observed in the tumor microenvironment during treatment, whereas no such expansion was observed for non-HPV-specific T cells. Improved recurrence-free survival in HPV16-positive patients was associated with expansion of HPV-responsive T cells during chemoradiotherapy. Only two HPV16-positive patients were used to derive the functional definition of HPV-specific T cells, and the survival association was reported for HPV16-positive patients.

The TCR sequence derives from a human donor with HPV-associated anogenital cancer. This sequence uses TRBV9 and TRBJ2-7; TRBD1 matches 10 bases in the middle. Sample: blood, taken from a patient who underwent chemoradiotherapy. In nucleotide form, the sequence is TGTGCCAGCAGCCCGTGGACAGGGGGGAACTACGAGCAGTACTTC. Its coded protein is CASSPWTGGNYEQYF.